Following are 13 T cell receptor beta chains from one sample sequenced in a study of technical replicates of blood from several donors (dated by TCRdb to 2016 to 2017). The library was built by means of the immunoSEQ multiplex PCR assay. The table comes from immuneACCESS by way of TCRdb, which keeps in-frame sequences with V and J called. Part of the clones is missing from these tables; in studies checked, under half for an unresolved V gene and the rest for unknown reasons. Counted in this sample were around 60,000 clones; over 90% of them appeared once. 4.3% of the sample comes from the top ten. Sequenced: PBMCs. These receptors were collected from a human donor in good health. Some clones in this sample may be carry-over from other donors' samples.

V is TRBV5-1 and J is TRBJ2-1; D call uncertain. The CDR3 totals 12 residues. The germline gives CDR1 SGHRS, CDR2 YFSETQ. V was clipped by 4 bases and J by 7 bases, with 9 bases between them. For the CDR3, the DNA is TGCGCCAGCAGCCGTGGAGAGAATGAGCAGTTCTTC. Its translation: CASSRGENEQFF. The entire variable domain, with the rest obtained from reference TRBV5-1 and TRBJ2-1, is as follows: KAGVTQTPRYLIKTRGQQVTLSCSPISGHRSVSWYQQTPGQGLQFLFEYFSETQRNKGNFPGRFSGRQFSNSRSEMNVSTLELGDSALYLCASSRGENEQFFGPGTRLTVL.

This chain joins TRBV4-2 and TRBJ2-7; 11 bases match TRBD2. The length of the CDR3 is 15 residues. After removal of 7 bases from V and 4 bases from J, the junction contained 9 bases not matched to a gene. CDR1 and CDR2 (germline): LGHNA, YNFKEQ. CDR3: CASTQTSGAQYEQYF. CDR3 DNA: TGTGCCAGCACCCAGACTAGCGGGGCCCAGTACGAGCAGTACTTC.

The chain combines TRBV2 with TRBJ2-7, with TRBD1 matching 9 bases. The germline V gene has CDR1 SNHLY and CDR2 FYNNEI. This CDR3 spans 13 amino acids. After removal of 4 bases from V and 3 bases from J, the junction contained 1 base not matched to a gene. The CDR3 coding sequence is TGTGCCAGCAGTGTGGGACAGGGCTACGAGCAGTACTTC. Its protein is CASSVGQGYEQYF.

CDR3 sequence (DNA): TGCGCCAGCAGCTTGGACAGCGGGAGGGCCGGGGAGCTGTTTTTT. As protein: CASSLDSGRAGELFF. The chain joins TRBV5-1 to TRBJ2-2; 10 nucleotides align to TRBD2. Germline CDR1 and CDR2: SGHRS and YFSETQ. The CDR3 has 15 residues. Trimming cost V 0 bases and J 6 bases; bases outside gene matches: 2.

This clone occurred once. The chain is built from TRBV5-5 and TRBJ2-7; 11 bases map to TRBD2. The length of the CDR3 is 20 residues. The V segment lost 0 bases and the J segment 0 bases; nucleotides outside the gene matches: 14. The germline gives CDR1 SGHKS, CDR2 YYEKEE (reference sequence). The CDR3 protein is CASSLVLRASGGKNSYEQYF. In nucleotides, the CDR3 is TGTGCCAGCAGCTTGGTTCTGCGTGCTAGCGGGGGGAAAAACTCCTACGAGCAGTACTTC.

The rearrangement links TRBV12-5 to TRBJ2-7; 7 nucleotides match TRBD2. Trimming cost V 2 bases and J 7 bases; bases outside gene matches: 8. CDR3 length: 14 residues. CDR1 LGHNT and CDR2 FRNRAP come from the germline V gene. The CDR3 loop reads CASGLSGLVSEQYF. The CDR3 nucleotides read TGTGCTAGTGGTTTGTCCGGACTAGTGAGTGAGCAGTACTTC.

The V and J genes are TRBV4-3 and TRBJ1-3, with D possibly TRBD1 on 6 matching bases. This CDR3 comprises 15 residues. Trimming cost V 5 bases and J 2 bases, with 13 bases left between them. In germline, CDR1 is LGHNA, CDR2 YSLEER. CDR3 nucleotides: TGCGCCAGCAGCAACGAGGGGGTCCCTGGAAACACCATATATTTT. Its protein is CASSNEGVPGNTIYF.

CDR3 amino acids: CASSPRTGEVPFLNYGYTF. In DNA form, the CDR3 reads TGTGCCAGCAGCCCACGGACAGGGGAGGTTCCTTTCCTTAACTATGGCTACACCTTC. V usage is TRBV7-9 and J usage is TRBJ1-2; 9 nucleotides match TRBD1. In germline, CDR1 is SEHNR, CDR2 FQNEAQ (reference sequence). V shed 5 bases and J 1 base; nucleotides not matched to a gene: 17. This CDR3 contains 19 residues. Drawing the rest from reference TRBV7-9 and TRBJ1-2, the complete variable domain is DTGVSQNPRHKITKRGQNVTFRCDPISEHNRLYWYRQTLGQGPEFLTYFQNEAQLEKSRLLSDRFSAERPKGSFSTLEIQRTEQGDSAMYLCASSPRTGEVPFLNYGYTFGSGTRLTVV.

In DNA form, the CDR3 reads TGTGCCAGCAGCTTAGCTCTACAGGGGGCGTACGAGCAGTACTTC. Amino acid sequence: CASSLALQGAYEQYF. The rearrangement joins TRBV11-1 to TRBJ2-7, with TRBD1 identical over 9 bases. The CDR3 length is 15 residues. J lost 4 bases, V lost 0 bases, and 4 bases had no gene match. Germline-derived CDR1 and CDR2 are SGHAT and FQDESV (reference sequence).

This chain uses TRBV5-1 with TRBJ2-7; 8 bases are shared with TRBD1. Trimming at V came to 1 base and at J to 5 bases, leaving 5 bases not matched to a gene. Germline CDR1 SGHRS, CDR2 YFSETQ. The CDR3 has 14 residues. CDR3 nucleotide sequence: TGCGCCAGCAGCTTGTCCGAGACAGGGGACGAGCAGTACTTC. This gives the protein CASSLSETGDEQYF.

The chain's CDR3 is CASSPSGGKSYEQYF. The CDR3 DNA reads as TGTGCCAGCAGCCCAAGCGGGGGGAAGTCCTACGAGCAGTACTTC. The J gene is TRBJ2-7, the V gene TRBV6-6, with 9 nucleotides matching TRBD2. The CDR3 has 15 residues. Germline V gene sequence: CDR1 MNHNY, CDR2 SVGAGI (reference sequence). Trimming took 6 bases from V and 1 from J; bases not matched to a gene: 7.

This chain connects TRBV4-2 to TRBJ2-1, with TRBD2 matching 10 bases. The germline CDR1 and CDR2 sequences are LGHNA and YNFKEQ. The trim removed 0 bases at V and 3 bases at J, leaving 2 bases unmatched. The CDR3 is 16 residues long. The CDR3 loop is CASSQEASGSYNEQFF. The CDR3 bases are TGTGCCAGCAGCCAAGAAGCTAGCGGGAGCTACAATGAGCAGTTCTTC.

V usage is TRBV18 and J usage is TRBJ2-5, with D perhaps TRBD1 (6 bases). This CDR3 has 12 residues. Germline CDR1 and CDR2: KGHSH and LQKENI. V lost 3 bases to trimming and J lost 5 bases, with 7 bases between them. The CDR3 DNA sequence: TGTGCCAGCTCACCTCAGGGGGAGACCCAGTACTTC. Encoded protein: CASSPQGETQYF.